Below, one T cell receptor (beta chain) is given with its context. The antigen is undetermined. The read ends 3 residues before the CDR3 terminus; that terminus is restored from the germline J gene. The entry originates in a study of T cell clonality in common variable immunodeficiency. Sequencing input was equivalent genomic DNA from CVID and controls. Profiled with immunoSEQ multiplex PCR; TCRdb holds only in-frame clones, not every one. The sample yields about 39,000 clones, without any singletons. The CDR3 runs to 14 residues. Germline CDR1 reads DFQATT; CDR2 reads SNEGSKA (reference sequence). Overall study findings and caveats: Reportedly, TCR beta sequences from common variable immunodeficiency showed fewer deletions and N-nucleotide insertions. CVID subjects had higher TCRbeta clonality than healthy controls, most marked in about a third.

The TCR comes from a person aged 18 to 75 in good health. The chain employs TRBV20-1 and TRBJ2-3; 9 bases are shared with TRBD2. Input material: peripheral blood mononuclear cells. The covered CDR3 bases are TGCAGTGCTACCAGTAGCGGGAGAGGGGAGACG. Translating it yields CSATSSGRGET. The full CDR3 is CSATSSGRGETQYF.